This T cell receptor (beta chain) comes out of a study of TIL therapy for anti-PD-1-resistant metastatic lung cancer. The immunoSEQ assay was v3. Generated by immunoSEQ multiplex PCR, the TCRdb table keeps only in-frame clones and is missing some. The sample has about 17,000 clones, about 75% seen once. The CDR3 extends over 13 amino acids. Trimming shortened V by 8 bases and J by 2 bases, and 13 bases separated the two germline ends. Germline CDR1 MDHEN, CDR2 SYDVKM. This sample's time point: pre-treatment sample, taken before nivolumab and TIL therapy. The sequencing used blood, collected at baseline. The TCR sequence derives from a person aged 25 to 80 with non-small cell lung cancer. V and J are TRBV28 and TRBJ2-7, with D hard to call. Here the CDR3 reads CASLDAATYEQYF. CDR3 DNA sequence: TGTGCCAGCTTGGACGCGGCAACCTACGAGCAGTACTTC.